Each of the 26 T cell receptor beta chains below was sequenced from the same sample in a study of control samples from healthy donors and cancer patients. TCRdb's copy holds only in-frame clones and misses some; the assay was immunoSEQ multiplex PCR. Counted here are hundreds of thousands of clones, over 75% occurring once; the ten biggest clones make up approximately 12%. Sequenced input: PBMCs. These receptors were collected from a woman aged 60-75 years with lung cancer.

In this sample, this clone turned up a few times. The chain employs TRBV7-9 and TRBJ1-4; D ambiguous. CDR3 size: 11 residues. In germline, CDR1 is SEHNR, CDR2 FQNEAQ (reference sequence). With 2 bases removed from V and 12 bases from J, the gap between germline ends came to 7 bases. The CDR3, as DNA: TGTGCCAGCAGCTTAAAGCGTGAACTGTTTTTT. Its protein product is CASSLKRELFF.

This chain joins TRBV3-1 (or the pseudogene TRBV3-2) and TRBJ1-2; 9 bases line up with TRBD1. Germline V gives CDR1 LGHDT, CDR2 YNNKEL (reference sequence). CDR3 length equals 16 residues. V was clipped by 4 bases and J by 0 bases; unmatched bases: 6. The CDR3, as DNA: TGTGCCAGCAGCCCCTTGGACAGGGGAGCTAACTATGGCTACACCTTC. Amino acids: CASSPLDRGANYGYTF.

In its sample, this clone was seen once. The rearrangement uses TRBV18 and TRBJ2-7; 9 bases agree with TRBD1. This CDR3 contains 14 residues. The V gene's germline CDR1 is KGHSH and CDR2 LQKENI. J gave up 3 bases and V 4 bases, and 4 bases lay outside the gene matches. The CDR3 here is CASSLGTGNYEQYF. The CDR3, as DNA: TGTGCCAGCTCACTAGGGACAGGGAACTACGAGCAGTACTTC.

The chain has TRBV18 and TRBJ1-1; D unresolved. V was pared by 4 bases and J by 6 bases, with 12 bases between. CDR1 is KGHSH, CDR2 LQKENI, per germline. The CDR3 runs to 13 residues. CDR3 sequence reads: CASSQSKVAEAFF. The CDR3 bases are TGTGCCAGCTCACAGTCCAAAGTCGCTGAAGCTTTCTTT.

J is TRBJ2-7 and V is TRBV3-1 (or the pseudogene TRBV3-2), with TRBD2 matching 8 bases. V dropped 1 base and J dropped 5; count of bases not matched to a gene: 13. CDR3 length equals 17 residues. Per germline, CDR1 LGHDT and CDR2 YNNKEL (reference sequence). The CDR3 DNA reads TGTGCCAGCAGCCAAGCCCTAACGGGACTAGGTGTGAACGAGCAGTACTTC. Its translation: CASSQALTGLGVNEQYF.

This clone has only a few counts. At the DNA level, this CDR3 is encoded by other sequences in the same sample as well. The genes are TRBV15 and TRBJ1-4; 7 bases map to TRBD1. V was clipped by 3 bases and J by 6 bases; unmatched bases: 4. The CDR3 has 14 residues. Germline CDR1 reads LNHNV; CDR2 reads YYDKDF (reference sequence). CDR3 in DNA: TGTGCCACCAGCAGGGGCGGACAGGATGAAAAACTGTTTTTT. Its protein is CATSRGGQDEKLFF.

The V gene is TRBV19, the J gene TRBJ2-1, with a weak D call TRBD2 (5 bases). Germline loops: CDR1 LNHDA, CDR2 SQIVND (reference sequence). The CDR3 length is 14 residues. With 6 bases removed from V and 7 bases from J, the gap between germline ends came to 16 bases. CDR3 nucleotide sequence: TGTGCCAGTAGACGGGAAGGGTGGCGAAATGAGCAGTTCTTC. Protein: CASRREGWRNEQFF.

This clone was detected only once. J is TRBJ1-1 and V is TRBV28; 7 positions agree with TRBD1. V dropped 5 bases and J dropped 0; count of bases not matched to a gene: 6. The CDR3 contains 15 residues. Looked up from germline, CDR1 is MDHEN and CDR2 is SYDVKM. CDR3 sequence reads: CASSTPGTVNTEAFF. The DNA of the CDR3 is TGTGCCAGCAGTACCCCCGGGACAGTGAACACTGAAGCTTTCTTT.

This chain connects TRBV5-1 to TRBJ2-3; D is unclear. V was cut by 0 bases and J by 6 bases, with 11 bases left in between. The CDR3 has 14 residues. Per germline, CDR1 SGHRS and CDR2 YFSETQ. CDR3: CASSLGQSLDTQYF. The DNA of the CDR3 is TGCGCCAGCAGCTTGGGCCAGTCCCTCGATACGCAGTATTTT.

The chain links TRBV2 to TRBJ1-6, with 7 nucleotides matching TRBD1. The CDR3 extends over 14 amino acids. Germline V gives CDR1 SNHLY, CDR2 FYNNEI. Trimming removed 7 bases from V and 8 bases from J; junction bases left unmatched: 8. CDR3 DNA: TGTGCCAGCACAAGGGGGGGGACAGATTCACCCCTCCACTTT. Amino acid sequence: CASTRGGTDSPLHF.

The CDR3 is CASSPHKAGTDTQYF. The CDR3 DNA reads as TGTGCCAGCAGCCCCCATAAAGCGGGCACAGATACGCAGTATTTT. This sequence joins TRBV7-9 and TRBJ2-3, with a weak D call TRBD2 (5 bases). The V end was cut by 5 bases, the J end by 1 base, with 13 bases between. The CDR3 sequence is 15 residues long. Germline V gene lookup returns CDR1 SEHNR and CDR2 FQNEAQ (reference sequence).

The V gene is TRBV9, the J gene TRBJ2-5, with TRBD1 matching 7 bases. Trimming cost V 0 bases and J 5 bases; bases outside gene matches: 13. CDR3 length: 17 amino acids. The germline V gene encodes CDR1 SGDLS and CDR2 YYNGEE. This chain's CDR3 is CASSVGLGTAWGETQYF. The CDR3 coding sequence is TGTGCCAGCAGCGTAGGGTTGGGGACAGCCTGGGGGGAGACCCAGTACTTC. Drawing the rest from reference TRBV9 and TRBJ2-5, the complete variable domain is DSGVTQTPKHLITATGQRVTLRCSPRSGDLSVYWYQQSLDQGLQFLIQYYNGEERAKGNILERFSAQQFPDLHSELNLSSLELGDSALYFCASSVGLGTAWGETQYFGPGTRLLVL.

DNA of the CDR3: TGCGCCAGCAGCTTGGAAACACAGGGACAAACTGAAGCTTTCTTT. Translation: CASSLETQGQTEAFF. The chain combines TRBV5-1 with TRBJ1-1; a weak D match, TRBD1 (6 bases). The CDR3 contains 15 residues. V dropped 0 bases and J dropped 5 bases, with 14 bases sitting between them. Germline CDR1 reads SGHRS; CDR2 reads YFSETQ.

This chain uses TRBV27 with TRBJ1-4, with D unresolved. CDR3 length: 14 amino acids. The germline V gene encodes CDR1 MNHEY and CDR2 SMNVEV (reference sequence). Trimming took 0 bases from V and 3 from J, leaving 5 bases between them. The CDR3 is CASSLSVPNEKLFF. The DNA of the CDR3 is TGTGCCAGCAGTTTATCGGTCCCTAATGAAAAACTGTTTTTT.

This chain links TRBV25-1 with TRBJ1-5, with unresolved D. This CDR3 spans 14 amino acids. V dropped 8 bases and J dropped 3 bases, with 14 bases sitting between them. Germline CDR1 is MGHDK and CDR2 is SYGVNS. CDR3 in amino acids: CASGREGNNQPQHF. The CDR3 DNA is TGTGCCAGCGGACGGGAGGGAAACAATCAGCCCCAGCATTTT.

The chain employs TRBV3-1 (or the pseudogene TRBV3-2) and TRBJ1-5, with TRBD1 as a possible D gene (6 bases). Germline CDR1 and CDR2: LGHDT and YNNKEL (reference sequence). V was cut by 4 bases and J by 5 bases, with 12 bases left in between. This CDR3 is built from 14 residues. CDR3 loop: CASSLVPGDQPQHF. The CDR3 nucleotides are TGTGCCAGCAGCCTGGTACCAGGGGATCAGCCCCAGCATTTT.

J is TRBJ1-5 and V is TRBV12-3 or TRBV12-4; D is uncertain. This CDR3 region has 13 residues. The ends were cut back, 2 bases at V and 5 bases at J, with 7 bases in the middle. CDR3 protein: CASSLRGDQPQHF. The CDR3 DNA reads TGTGCCAGCAGTTTACGGGGAGATCAGCCCCAGCATTTT.

The CDR3 DNA sequence: TGTGCCAGCTCGGGAGGGGCGAGCACAGATACGCAGTATTTT. As protein: CASSGGASTDTQYF. The chain uses TRBV5-4 and TRBJ2-3, with 8 positions matching TRBD2. Trimming cost V 7 bases and J 0 bases; bases outside gene matches: 4. Germline loops: CDR1 SGHNT, CDR2 YYREEE (reference sequence). The CDR3 has 14 amino acids. Full variable domain (outside the CDR3, taken from reference TRBV5-4 and TRBJ2-3): ETGVTQSPTHLIKTRGQQVTLRCSSQSGHNTVSWYQQALGQGPQFIFQYYREEENGRGNFPPRFSGLQFPNYSSELNVNALELDDSALYLCASSGGASTDTQYFGPGTRLTVL.

The chain has TRBV13 and TRBJ2-1, with 9 positions matching TRBD2. CDR3 size: 16 residues. Germline CDR1 reads PRHDT; CDR2 reads FYEKMQ (reference sequence). J gave up 6 bases and V 5 bases, and 11 bases lay outside the gene matches. CDR3 residues: CASSQVRAGGPNEQFF. In nucleotides, the CDR3 is TGTGCCAGCAGCCAGGTGCGCGCGGGAGGGCCCAATGAGCAGTTCTTC.

This clone is a singleton in its sample. This rearrangement joins TRBV10-3 to TRBJ2-1; D might be TRBD1 or TRBD2, each matching 5 bases. Trimming stripped 6 bases from V and 3 bases from J, with 12 bases between. The CDR3 totals 14 residues. Germline CDR1 is ENHRY and CDR2 is SYGVKD. The CDR3 nucleotides are TGTGCCATCAGGGGGGATTCCCTCTACAATGAGCAGTTCTTC. Translating gives CAIRGDSLYNEQFF.

This clone has more than one count but fewer than ten. The chain recombines TRBV7-9 with TRBJ1-2; TRBD1 aligns across 12 bases. The CDR3 runs 15 residues. V lost 5 bases, J lost 8 bases, and 9 bases stayed unmatched. From germline, CDR1 is SEHNR and CDR2 FQNEAQ (reference sequence). In DNA form, the CDR3 reads TGTGCCAGCAGCGCACCGGGACAGGGGGCGAACGGCTACACCTTC. Its protein product is CASSAPGQGANGYTF. Looking up the rest from reference TRBV7-9 and TRBJ1-2 gives the full variable domain: DTGVSQNPRHKITKRGQNVTFRCDPISEHNRLYWYRQTLGQGPEFLTYFQNEAQLEKSRLLSDRFSAERPKGSFSTLEIQRTEQGDSAMYLCASSAPGQGANGYTFGSGTRLTVV.

The chain links TRBV5-4 to TRBJ2-5; a weak D match, TRBD2 (5 bases). The ends were cut back, 4 bases at V and 5 bases at J, with 9 bases in the middle. The CDR3 spans 12 residues. The V gene's germline CDR1 is SGHNT and CDR2 YYREEE (reference sequence). In DNA, the CDR3 is TGTGCCAGCAGCCCTACGGGGGAGACCCAGTACTTC. Residues: CASSPTGETQYF. The whole variable domain, remainder taken from reference TRBV5-4 and TRBJ2-5, is ETGVTQSPTHLIKTRGQQVTLRCSSQSGHNTVSWYQQALGQGPQFIFQYYREEENGRGNFPPRFSGLQFPNYSSELNVNALELDDSALYLCASSPTGETQYFGPGTRLLVL.

The chain has TRBV9 and TRBJ1-6, with a tentative D call TRBD1 (6 bases). V gave up 4 bases and J gave up 0 bases, with 11 bases separating them. The CDR3 contains 16 residues. Germline-derived CDR1 and CDR2 are SGDLS and YYNGEE. The CDR3: CASSKGQSSYNSPLHF. In nucleotides, the CDR3 is TGTGCCAGCAGCAAAGGACAGAGCTCCTATAATTCACCCCTCCACTTT.

In regard to this clone: Other DNA sequences of this sample code for an identical CDR3. This CDR3 is CASSYSTGNTEAFF. The CDR3, as DNA: TGTGCCAGCAGTTACTCGACGGGCAACACTGAAGCTTTCTTT. V usage is TRBV6-5 and J usage is TRBJ1-1; D is undetermined. V gave up 0 bases and J gave up 2 bases, with 7 bases separating them. The V gene's germline CDR1 is MNHEY and CDR2 SVGAGI. The CDR3 has 14 residues.

J is TRBJ2-3 and V is TRBV7-9; 11 bases align to TRBD2. The trim removed 6 bases at V and 4 bases at J, leaving 6 bases unmatched. The CDR3 has 15 amino acids. Germline CDR1 is SEHNR and CDR2 is FQNEAQ (reference sequence). In DNA form, the CDR3 reads TGTGCCAGCAGTCTTAGCGGGGGGGCAGCAGATACGCAGTATTTT. It translates to CASSLSGGAADTQYF.

In this sample, this clone turned up once. The rearrangement uses TRBV2 and TRBJ2-7, with D maybe TRBD1 (5 bases). Trimming took off 0 bases at V and 2 bases at J, with 11 bases between the two ends. This CDR3 is built from 15 residues. Germline V gives CDR1 SNHLY, CDR2 FYNNEI. CDR3 protein: CASSEAQTGPYEQYF. For the CDR3, the DNA is TGTGCCAGCAGTGAAGCGCAAACAGGACCCTACGAGCAGTACTTC.